This T cell receptor (beta chain) appears in the sequencing data of a study of CD8 T cells in Susac syndrome. TCR beta sequences were obtained from blood CD8+ and CD4+ T cells. While CD8+ and CD4+ T cells were isolated negatively, TEMRA cells were enriched by FACS. The germline V and J ends were trimmed by 5 bases and 1 base, with 13 bases remaining between them. The length of the CDR3 is 15 residues. Per the germline V gene, CDR1 is MGHDK and CDR2 is SYGVNS. About this clonotype itself: The antigen is not known.

Study results and limitations: That the number of individuals in its TCR sequencing and HLA analysis was relatively small was acknowledged by the study.

RNA in amounts of about 0.5 to 1 ug was reverse transcribed with random hexamers. TCRdb analysed the immunoSEQ multiplex PCR reads with MiXCR anew, one entry per CDR3 protein. The data contain about 150,000 distinct CDR3 sequences, about 90% of them singletons. V gene TRBV25-1 combines with J gene TRBJ2-3; possibly TRBD1 for D (6 bases). This TCR was sampled from a human donor in good health. Sequenced input: CD4+ T cells from PBMCs. The CDR3 loop reads CASSHGQTRTDTQYF. For the CDR3, the DNA is TGTGCCAGCAGTCATGGACAGACCCGCACAGATACGCAGTATTTT. Combining the CDR3 with reference TRBV25-1 and TRBJ2-3 gives the whole variable domain EADIYQTPRYLVIGTGKKITLECSQTMGHDKMYWYQQDPGMELHLIHYSYGVNSTEKGDLSSESTVSRIRTEHFPLTLESARPSHTSQYLCASSHGQTRTDTQYFGPGTRLTVL.